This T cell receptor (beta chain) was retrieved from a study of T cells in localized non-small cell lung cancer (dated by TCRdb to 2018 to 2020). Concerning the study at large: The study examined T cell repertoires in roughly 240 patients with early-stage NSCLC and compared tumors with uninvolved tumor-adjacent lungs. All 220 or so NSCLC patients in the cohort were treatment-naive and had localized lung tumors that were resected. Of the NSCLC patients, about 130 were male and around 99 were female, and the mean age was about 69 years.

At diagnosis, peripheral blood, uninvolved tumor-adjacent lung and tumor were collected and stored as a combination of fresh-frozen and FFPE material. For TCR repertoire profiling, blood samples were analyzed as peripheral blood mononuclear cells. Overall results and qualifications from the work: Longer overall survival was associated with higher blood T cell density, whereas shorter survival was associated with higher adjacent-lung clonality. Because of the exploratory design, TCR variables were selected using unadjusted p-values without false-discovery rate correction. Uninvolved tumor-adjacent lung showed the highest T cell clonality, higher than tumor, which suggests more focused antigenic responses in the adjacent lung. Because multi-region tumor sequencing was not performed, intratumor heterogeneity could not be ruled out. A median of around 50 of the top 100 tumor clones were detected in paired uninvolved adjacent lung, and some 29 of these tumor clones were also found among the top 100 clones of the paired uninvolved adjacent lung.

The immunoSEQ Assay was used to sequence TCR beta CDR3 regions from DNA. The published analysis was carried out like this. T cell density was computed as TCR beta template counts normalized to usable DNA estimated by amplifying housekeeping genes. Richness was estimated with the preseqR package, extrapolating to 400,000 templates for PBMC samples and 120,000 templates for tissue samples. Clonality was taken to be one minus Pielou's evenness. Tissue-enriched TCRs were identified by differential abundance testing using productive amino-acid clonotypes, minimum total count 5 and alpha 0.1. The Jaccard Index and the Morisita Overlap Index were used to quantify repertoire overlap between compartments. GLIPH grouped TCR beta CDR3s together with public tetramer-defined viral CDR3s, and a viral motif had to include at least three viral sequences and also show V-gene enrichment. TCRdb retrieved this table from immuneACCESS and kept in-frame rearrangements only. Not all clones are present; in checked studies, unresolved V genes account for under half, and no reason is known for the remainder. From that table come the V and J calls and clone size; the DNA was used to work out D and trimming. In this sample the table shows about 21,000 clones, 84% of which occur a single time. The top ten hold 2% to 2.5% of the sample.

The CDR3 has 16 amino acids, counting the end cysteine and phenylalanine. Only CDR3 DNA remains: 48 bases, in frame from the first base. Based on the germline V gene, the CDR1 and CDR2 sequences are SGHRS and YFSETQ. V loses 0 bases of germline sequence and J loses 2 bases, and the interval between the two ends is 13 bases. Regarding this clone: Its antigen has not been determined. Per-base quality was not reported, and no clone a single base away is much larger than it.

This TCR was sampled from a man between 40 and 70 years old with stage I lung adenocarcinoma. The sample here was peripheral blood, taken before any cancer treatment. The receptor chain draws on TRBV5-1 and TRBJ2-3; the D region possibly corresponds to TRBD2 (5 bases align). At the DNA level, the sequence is TGCGCCAGCAGCTTGGTAGCCAGCGGCTCCACAGATACGCAGTATTTT. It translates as CASSLVASGSTDTQYF.